This is a list of T cell receptor beta chains from one sample in a study of blood T cell repertoires in COVID-19. The data were produced by immunoSEQ multiplex PCR, yet TCRdb's version contains in-frame clones alone and is incomplete. This table holds 280,000 or so clones, 70% to 90% found once. Sequencing was performed on peripheral blood. The receptors shown here come from a woman in her twenties or thirties who had recovered from COVID-19. The CDR3 runs from the conserved cysteine through the conserved F or W. D genes are given only for firm matches. Size is stated for part of the rows, as once, few or many counts, or as a class when the clone is expanded.

d_call: .; j_call: TRBJ2-1; clone_size: once; v_call: TRBV27; cdr3_aa: CASSDLEPGYNEQFF; cdr3_nt: TGTGCCAGCAGCGACCTAGAACCGGGATACAATGAGCAGTTCTTC
d_call: .; j_call: TRBJ1-6; clone_size: .; v_call: TRBV3-1/TRBV3-2; cdr3_aa: CASSPVQVSNSPLHF; cdr3_nt: TGTGCCAGCAGCCCCGTCCAGGTGTCAAATTCACCCCTCCACTTT
d_call: TRBD2; j_call: TRBJ2-3; clone_size: .; v_call: TRBV7-2; cdr3_aa: CASSISSGGAQDTQYF; cdr3_nt: TGTGCCAGCAGCATTTCTAGCGGGGGGGCTCAAGATACGCAGTATTTT
d_call: .; j_call: TRBJ1-4; clone_size: .; v_call: TRBV4-2; cdr3_aa: CASSQDWPLGEKLFF; cdr3_nt: TGTGCCAGCAGCCAAGATTGGCCGCTTGGTGAAAAACTGTTTTTT
d_call: TRBD1; j_call: TRBJ1-1; clone_size: .; v_call: TRBV11-2; cdr3_aa: CASSRWDRANTEAFF; cdr3_nt: TGTGCCAGCAGTCGTTGGGACAGGGCAAACACTGAAGCTTTCTTT
d_call: TRBD1; j_call: TRBJ1-1; clone_size: once; v_call: TRBV7-6; cdr3_aa: CASSLRPDLQGLTEAFF; cdr3_nt: TGTGCCAGCAGCTTACGGCCAGACCTACAGGGGCTCACTGAAGCTTTCTTT
d_call: .; j_call: TRBJ2-2; clone_size: once; v_call: TRBV19; cdr3_aa: CASRGGPNTGELFF; cdr3_nt: TGTGCCAGTAGAGGGGGTCCGAACACCGGGGAGCTGTTTTTT
d_call: .; j_call: TRBJ2-3; clone_size: .; v_call: TRBV21-1; cdr3_aa: CASNLAGDEDTQYF; cdr3_nt: TGTGCCAGCAACCTAGCGGGGGATGAGGATACGCAGTATTTT
d_call: .; j_call: TRBJ2-3; clone_size: .; v_call: TRBV19; cdr3_aa: CATDLGLTSTDTQYF; cdr3_nt: TGTGCCACCGACTTAGGACTTACTAGCACAGATACGCAGTATTTT
d_call: .; j_call: TRBJ1-1; clone_size: .; v_call: TRBV29-1; cdr3_aa: CSGVGQLNTEAFF; cdr3_nt: TGCAGCGGAGTAGGACAGTTGAACACTGAAGCTTTCTTT
d_call: TRBD1; j_call: TRBJ2-4; clone_size: .; v_call: TRBV5-8; cdr3_aa: CASSFGTGISGAKNIQYF; cdr3_nt: TGTGCCAGCAGCTTTGGGACAGGTATATCTGGGGCCAAAAACATTCAGTACTTC
d_call: .; j_call: TRBJ2-7; clone_size: .; v_call: TRBV10-3; cdr3_aa: CAISEGQYEQYF; cdr3_nt: TGTGCCATCAGTGAGGGACAATACGAGCAGTACTTC
d_call: .; j_call: TRBJ2-5; clone_size: once; v_call: TRBV6-5; cdr3_aa: CASSYLVLAETQYF; cdr3_nt: TGTGCCAGCAGTTACCTAGTTTTAGCAGAGACCCAGTACTTC
d_call: TRBD2; j_call: TRBJ2-2; clone_size: .; v_call: TRBV3-1/TRBV3-2; cdr3_aa: CASRLTSGGSDTGELFF; cdr3_nt: TGTGCCAGCAGGTTGACTAGCGGGGGGTCTGACACCGGGGAGCTGTTTTTT
d_call: TRBD1; j_call: TRBJ1-3; clone_size: .; v_call: TRBV5-1; cdr3_aa: CASSLGGPGTGTTGNTIYF; cdr3_nt: TGCGCCAGCAGCCTAGGTGGGCCGGGGACAGGGACTACTGGAAACACCATATATTTT
d_call: .; j_call: TRBJ1-5; clone_size: .; v_call: TRBV30; cdr3_aa: CAWSAGTTSNQPQHF; cdr3_nt: TGTGCCTGGAGTGCGGGGACAACTAGCAATCAGCCCCAGCATTTT
d_call: TRBD2; j_call: TRBJ2-1; clone_size: .; v_call: TRBV27; cdr3_aa: CASNQLGLAGGRSYNEQFF; cdr3_nt: TGTGCCAGCAATCAATTGGGACTAGCGGGGGGGAGGTCCTACAATGAGCAGTTCTTC
d_call: TRBD2; j_call: TRBJ2-7; clone_size: .; v_call: TRBV5-5; cdr3_aa: CASSWGPGGSSYEQYF; cdr3_nt: TGTGCCAGCAGCTGGGGACCGGGAGGGAGCTCCTACGAGCAGTACTTC
d_call: TRBD1; j_call: TRBJ2-7; clone_size: .; v_call: TRBV27; cdr3_aa: CASSFLSPTGGIYEQYF; cdr3_nt: TGTGCCAGCAGTTTTTTGTCGCCGACAGGGGGCATCTACGAGCAGTACTTC
d_call: TRBD2; j_call: TRBJ2-5; clone_size: once; v_call: TRBV7-3; cdr3_aa: CASSLGLARAGETQYF; cdr3_nt: TGTGCCAGCAGCTTGGGACTAGCGAGGGCGGGGGAGACCCAGTACTTC
d_call: .; j_call: TRBJ1-5; clone_size: .; v_call: TRBV7-8; cdr3_aa: CASSPRGPGDQPQHF; cdr3_nt: TGTGCCAGCAGCCCCCGGGGACCGGGGGATCAGCCCCAGCATTTT
d_call: TRBD1; j_call: TRBJ1-1; clone_size: .; v_call: TRBV5-1; cdr3_aa: CASSTGQGFVLNTEAFF; cdr3_nt: TGCGCCAGCAGCACGGGACAGGGATTCGTTCTGAACACTGAAGCTTTCTTT
d_call: TRBD1; j_call: TRBJ1-2; clone_size: .; v_call: TRBV5-1; cdr3_aa: CASSLDRGSHGYTF; cdr3_nt: TGCGCCAGCAGCTTGGACAGGGGGTCTCATGGCTACACCTTC
d_call: .; j_call: TRBJ1-4; clone_size: .; v_call: TRBV7-9; cdr3_aa: CASSTPVAGTGTSATNEKLFF; cdr3_nt: TGTGCCAGCAGCACACCCGTCGCGGGTACAGGGACGAGTGCAACTAATGAAAAACTGTTTTTT
d_call: .; j_call: TRBJ2-5; clone_size: .; v_call: TRBV7-6; cdr3_aa: CASSLSGLETQYF; cdr3_nt: TGTGCCAGCAGCTTAAGCGGGTTAGAGACCCAGTACTTC
d_call: TRBD1; j_call: TRBJ2-7; clone_size: .; v_call: TRBV28; cdr3_aa: CASSFPGQGAYEQYF; cdr3_nt: TGTGCCAGCAGTTTCCCGGGACAGGGAGCGTACGAGCAGTACTTC
d_call: .; j_call: TRBJ2-7; clone_size: .; v_call: TRBV9; cdr3_aa: CASSVGDSYEQYF; cdr3_nt: TGTGCCAGCAGCGTTGGGGACTCATACGAGCAGTACTTC
d_call: TRBD2; j_call: TRBJ2-3; clone_size: once; v_call: TRBV30; cdr3_aa: CAWGPVAGLTDTQYF; cdr3_nt: TGTGCCTGGGGGCCCGTAGCGGGGCTCACAGATACGCAGTATTTT
d_call: .; j_call: TRBJ1-1; clone_size: .; v_call: TRBV19; cdr3_aa: CASGTEAFF; cdr3_nt: TGTGCCAGCGGCACTGAAGCTTTCTTT
d_call: TRBD1; j_call: TRBJ2-6; clone_size: .; v_call: TRBV5-4; cdr3_aa: CASSLSRDRASSGANVLTF; cdr3_nt: TGTGCCAGCAGCTTGTCAAGGGACAGGGCAAGTTCTGGGGCCAACGTCCTGACTTTC
d_call: TRBD2; j_call: TRBJ2-3; clone_size: .; v_call: TRBV7-2; cdr3_aa: CASSHRGLAGGADTQYF; cdr3_nt: TGTGCCAGCAGCCACCGGGGGCTGGCGGGGGGGGCAGATACGCAGTATTTT
d_call: TRBD1; j_call: TRBJ2-7; clone_size: .; v_call: TRBV27; cdr3_aa: CASSLSPGTGVSYEQYF; cdr3_nt: TGTGCCAGCAGTTTATCGCCCGGGACAGGGGTTTCATACGAGCAGTACTTC
d_call: .; j_call: TRBJ2-1; clone_size: .; v_call: TRBV14; cdr3_aa: CASSQELFYNEQFF; cdr3_nt: TGTGCCAGCAGCCAAGAGCTATTCTACAATGAGCAGTTCTTC
d_call: TRBD1; j_call: TRBJ1-1; clone_size: .; v_call: TRBV10-3; cdr3_aa: CAINGLGGGTEAFF; cdr3_nt: TGTGCCATCAACGGTTTAGGGGGCGGCACTGAAGCTTTCTTT
d_call: TRBD1; j_call: TRBJ2-3; clone_size: .; v_call: TRBV28; cdr3_aa: CASSLQGAITDTQYF; cdr3_nt: TGTGCCAGCAGTCTACAGGGGGCAATCACAGATACGCAGTATTTT
d_call: TRBD1; j_call: TRBJ2-7; clone_size: .; v_call: TRBV6-4; cdr3_aa: CASSPGQGSYEQYF; cdr3_nt: TGTGCCAGCAGTCCAGGACAGGGCTCCTACGAGCAGTACTTC
d_call: TRBD1; j_call: TRBJ1-1; clone_size: .; v_call: TRBV27; cdr3_aa: CASSFRTGSTEAFF; cdr3_nt: TGTGCCAGCAGTTTTAGGACAGGGAGCACTGAAGCTTTCTTT
d_call: .; j_call: TRBJ2-3; clone_size: .; v_call: TRBV29-1; cdr3_aa: CSAVGARGTDTQYF; cdr3_nt: TGCAGCGCCGTGGGGGCGCGGGGCACAGATACGCAGTATTTT
d_call: .; j_call: TRBJ1-2; clone_size: .; v_call: TRBV5-6; cdr3_aa: CASSTDRANYGYTF; cdr3_nt: TGTGCCAGCAGCACTGACAGAGCTAACTATGGCTACACCTTC
d_call: TRBD2; j_call: TRBJ2-1; clone_size: once; v_call: TRBV7-2; cdr3_aa: CASSVLAGSSYNEQFF; cdr3_nt: TGTGCCAGCAGCGTACTAGCGGGGAGCTCCTACAATGAGCAGTTCTTC
d_call: TRBD1; j_call: TRBJ2-7; clone_size: .; v_call: TRBV30; cdr3_aa: CAWSPTLGQGRLSYEQYF; cdr3_nt: TGTGCCTGGAGTCCGACCCTCGGACAGGGGAGATTGTCCTACGAGCAGTACTTC
d_call: .; j_call: TRBJ1-2; clone_size: once; v_call: TRBV29-1; cdr3_aa: CSVEPGYGYTF; cdr3_nt: TGCAGCGTTGAGCCAGGGTATGGCTACACCTTC
d_call: .; j_call: TRBJ2-7; clone_size: .; v_call: TRBV2; cdr3_aa: CASSDTYYEQYF; cdr3_nt: TGTGCCAGCAGTGACACCTACTACGAGCAGTACTTC
d_call: .; j_call: TRBJ2-1; clone_size: .; v_call: TRBV28; cdr3_aa: CASSPTPGGLNEQFF; cdr3_nt: TGTGCCAGCAGCCCAACCCCAGGGGGACTCAATGAGCAGTTCTTC
d_call: .; j_call: TRBJ2-2; clone_size: .; v_call: TRBV27; cdr3_aa: CASSLSGVGAPHTGELFF; cdr3_nt: TGTGCCAGCAGTTTATCTGGGGTAGGGGCCCCGCACACCGGGGAGCTGTTTTTT
d_call: TRBD2; j_call: TRBJ2-3; clone_size: .; v_call: TRBV5-1; cdr3_aa: CASSLGLAGARTDTQYF; cdr3_nt: TGCGCCAGCAGCTTGGGACTAGCGGGGGCACGCACAGATACGCAGTATTTT
d_call: .; j_call: TRBJ2-7; clone_size: .; v_call: TRBV19; cdr3_aa: CASSIGRGLYEQYF; cdr3_nt: TGTGCCAGTAGTATTGGGCGGGGCCTATACGAGCAGTACTTC
d_call: .; j_call: TRBJ2-6; clone_size: .; v_call: TRBV5-4; cdr3_aa: CGSGDILSGANVLTF; cdr3_nt: TGTGGATCCGGGGACATCCTCTCTGGGGCCAACGTCCTGACTTTC
d_call: .; j_call: TRBJ1-4; clone_size: .; v_call: TRBV4-1; cdr3_aa: CASSQGGTDNEKLFF; cdr3_nt: TGCGCCAGCAGCCAAGGGGGGACTGACAATGAAAAACTGTTTTTT
d_call: .; j_call: TRBJ1-1; clone_size: .; v_call: TRBV5-1; cdr3_aa: CASSSEGLPNTEAFF; cdr3_nt: TGCGCCAGCAGCTCCGAGGGACTGCCGAACACTGAAGCTTTCTTT
d_call: .; j_call: TRBJ2-7; clone_size: .; v_call: TRBV20-1; cdr3_aa: CSAWTVGEQYF; cdr3_nt: TGCAGTGCCTGGACTGTTGGCGAGCAGTACTTC
d_call: TRBD1; j_call: TRBJ1-5; clone_size: .; v_call: TRBV19; cdr3_aa: CASSIRDRGQPQHF; cdr3_nt: TGTGCCAGTAGTATAAGGGACAGGGGTCAGCCCCAGCATTTT